The source of this TCR beta chain is a study of shared clonotypes between healthy human individuals. Study results and limitations: Generally, naive subsets (rather than memory subsets) showed larger estimated richness.

About this clone: Its antigen is still unknown.

Trimming removed 5 bases from V and 0 bases from J, with 13 bases in between. The CDR3 contains 14 residues. The germline V gene has CDR1 SQVTM and CDR2 ANQGSEA. Sequencing used immunoSEQ multiplex PCR; TCRdb keeps in-frame clones, though not all of them. The sample includes 2 million to 3 million clones, 90% to 95% seen only once; the top ten take approximately 0.36%. This TCR was sampled from a man aged 18-30 years in good health. Some clones in this sample may be carry-over from other donors' samples. The material sequenced was naive CD4+ T cells from PBMCs. Subset defined: CD45RA+ positively selected. The chain couples TRBV29-1 to TRBJ1-1; possibly TRBD1 for D (5 bases). CDR3 sequence reads: CSVRRDALNTEAFF. CDR3 nucleotides: TGCAGCGTTCGCCGGGACGCCTTGAACACTGAAGCTTTCTTT. Full variable domain (missing parts from reference TRBV29-1 and TRBJ1-1): SAVISQKPSRDICQRGTSLTIQCQVDSQVTMMFWYRQQPGQSLTLIATANQGSEATYESGFVIDKFPISRPNLTFSTLTVSNMSPEDSSIYLCSVRRDALNTEAFFGQGTRLTVV.